The entry below describes one T cell receptor (beta chain). Its binding antigen is unknown. Base quality data are lacking; no much larger clone is found one base away. The instrument given in TCRdb is Illumina HiSeq 1500. TCRdb reprocessing: public reads trimmed at Q25 with fastp, clones called with MiXCR, in-frame beta chains kept. Each CDR3 protein appears once, grouped with its most common genes and DNA. The sample records fewer than 200,000 distinct CDR3 sequences, approximately 15% of which are singletons. The top ten clones comprise more than 20% of the sample. The entry originates in a study of T cell repertoires in cytomegalovirus infection (dated by TCRdb to the late 2010s). In the study overall: The HLA type of each donor mattered for the analysis, because public TCR beta signatures pointed to carriage of CMV infection along with the matching HLA type.

Findings and caveats that apply to the study as a whole: Cumulative frequency of public TCR beta family members discriminated carriers of CMV infection plus the relevant HLA type in this cohort and an independent 352-donor cohort. In the ex vivo response, HLA-C-restricted CMV-specific TCR beta clonotypes were dominant, and in two of eight donors the single most frequent clonotype came from this HLA-C-restricted group.

Trimming at the junction amounts to 2 bases on V and 7 bases on J, and the germline ends lie 21 bases apart. CDR1 and CDR2 are drawn from the germline V gene: MDHEN, SYDVKM. The CDR3 numbers 17 residues from cysteine through phenylalanine. The DNA shown is the 51-base CDR3, in frame from base 1. This TCR derives from a human donor in good health (CMV status not recorded). Some clones in this sample may be carry-over from other donors' samples. The sequenced sample was PBMCs. The sequence is built from TRBV28 and TRBJ2-1, and perhaps TRBD2 as D gene, on 6 matching bases. The CDR3 region has the sequence CASSLLGTAPRKNEQFF. The DNA sequence is given as TGTGCCAGCAGTTTACTAGGGACTGCGCCCCGTAAAAATGAGCAGTTCTTC.